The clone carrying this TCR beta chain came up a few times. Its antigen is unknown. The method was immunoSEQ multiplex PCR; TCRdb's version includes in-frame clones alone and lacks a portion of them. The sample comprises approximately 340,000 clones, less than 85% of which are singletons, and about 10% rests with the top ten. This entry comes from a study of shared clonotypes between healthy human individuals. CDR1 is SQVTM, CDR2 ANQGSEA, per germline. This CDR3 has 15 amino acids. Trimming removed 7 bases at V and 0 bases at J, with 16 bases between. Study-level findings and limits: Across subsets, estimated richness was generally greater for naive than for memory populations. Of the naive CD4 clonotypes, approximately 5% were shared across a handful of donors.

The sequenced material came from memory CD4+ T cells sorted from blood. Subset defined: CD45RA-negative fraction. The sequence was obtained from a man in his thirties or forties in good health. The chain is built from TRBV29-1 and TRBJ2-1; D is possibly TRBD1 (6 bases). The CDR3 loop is CSAVQGENSYNEQFF. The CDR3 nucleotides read TGCAGCGCCGTACAGGGCGAAAACTCCTACAATGAGCAGTTCTTC.